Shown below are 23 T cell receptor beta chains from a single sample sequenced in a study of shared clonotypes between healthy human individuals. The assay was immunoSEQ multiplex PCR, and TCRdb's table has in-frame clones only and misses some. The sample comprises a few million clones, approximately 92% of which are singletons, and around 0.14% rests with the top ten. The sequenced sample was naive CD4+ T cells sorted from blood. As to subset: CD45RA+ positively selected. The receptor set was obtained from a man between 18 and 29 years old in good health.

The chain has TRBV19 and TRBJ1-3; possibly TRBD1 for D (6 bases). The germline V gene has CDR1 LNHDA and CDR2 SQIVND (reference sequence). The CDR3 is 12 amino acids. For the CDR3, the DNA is TGTGCAGCAGGGGCAACTGGAAACACCATATATTTT. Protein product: CAAGATGNTIYF.

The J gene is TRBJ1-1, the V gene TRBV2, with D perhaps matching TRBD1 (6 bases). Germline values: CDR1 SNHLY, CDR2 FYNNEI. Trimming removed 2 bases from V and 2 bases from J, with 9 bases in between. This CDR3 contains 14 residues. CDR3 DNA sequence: TGTGCCAGCAGTGAATGGGGGCCAAACACTGAAGCTTTCTTT. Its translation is CASSEWGPNTEAFF.

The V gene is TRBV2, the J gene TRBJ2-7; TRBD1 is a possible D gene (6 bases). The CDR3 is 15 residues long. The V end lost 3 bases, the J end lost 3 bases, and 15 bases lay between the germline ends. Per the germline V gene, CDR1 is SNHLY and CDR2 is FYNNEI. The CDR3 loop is CASSDRARGGYEQYF. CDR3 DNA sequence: TGTGCCAGCAGTGATCGGGCCAGGGGCGGCTACGAGCAGTACTTC.

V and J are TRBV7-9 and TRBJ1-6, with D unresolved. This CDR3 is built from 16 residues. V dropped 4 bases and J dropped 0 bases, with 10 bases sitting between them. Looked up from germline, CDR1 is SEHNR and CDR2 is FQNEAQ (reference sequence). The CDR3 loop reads CASSSGRSSYNSPLHF. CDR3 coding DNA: TGTGCCAGCAGCTCCGGACGGAGCTCCTATAATTCACCCCTCCACTTT.

The CDR3 DNA reads TGTGCCAGCAGCTTACGTTATCCCAGCACAGATACGCAGTATTTT. Its translation is CASSLRYPSTDTQYF. This sequence joins TRBV11-2 and TRBJ2-3; D ambiguous. Trimming cost V 2 bases and J 0 bases, with 9 bases left between them. The CDR3 sequence is 15 residues long. CDR1 is SGHAT, CDR2 FQNNGV, per germline.

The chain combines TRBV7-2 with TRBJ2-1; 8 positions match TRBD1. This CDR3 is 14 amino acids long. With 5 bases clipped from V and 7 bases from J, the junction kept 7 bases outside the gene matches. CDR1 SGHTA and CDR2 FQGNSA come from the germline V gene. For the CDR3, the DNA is TGTGCCAGCAGCACGCCGGGACAGGTAAATGAGCAGTTCTTC. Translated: CASSTPGQVNEQFF.

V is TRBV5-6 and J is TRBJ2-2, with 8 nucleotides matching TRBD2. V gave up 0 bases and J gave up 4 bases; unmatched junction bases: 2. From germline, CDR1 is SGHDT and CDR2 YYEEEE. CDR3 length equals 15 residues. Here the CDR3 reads CASSLAGRVTGELFF. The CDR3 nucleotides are TGTGCCAGCAGCTTGGCCGGGAGGGTCACCGGGGAGCTGTTTTTT.

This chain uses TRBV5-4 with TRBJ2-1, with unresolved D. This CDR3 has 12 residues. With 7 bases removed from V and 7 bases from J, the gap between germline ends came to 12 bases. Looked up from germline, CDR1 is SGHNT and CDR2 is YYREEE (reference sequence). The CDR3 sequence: CASPRKGNEQFF. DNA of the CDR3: TGTGCCAGCCCGCGGAAGGGAAATGAGCAGTTCTTC.

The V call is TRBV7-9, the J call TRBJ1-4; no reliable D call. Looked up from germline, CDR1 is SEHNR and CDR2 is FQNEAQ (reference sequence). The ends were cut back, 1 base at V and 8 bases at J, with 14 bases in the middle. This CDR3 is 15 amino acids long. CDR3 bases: TGTGCCAGCAGCTTAGTGGCATTAGGGTACGAAAAACTGTTTTTT. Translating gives CASSLVALGYEKLFF.

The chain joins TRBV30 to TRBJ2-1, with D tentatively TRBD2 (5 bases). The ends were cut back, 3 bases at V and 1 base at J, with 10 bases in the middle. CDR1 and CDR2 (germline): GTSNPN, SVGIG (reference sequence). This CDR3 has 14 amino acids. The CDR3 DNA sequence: TGTGCCTGGAGGGCCAGCGGTTCCTACAATGAGCAGTTCTTC. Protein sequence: CAWRASGSYNEQFF.

This chain's CDR3 is CASSIQGALFTEAFF. CDR3 nucleotides: TGTGCCAGTAGTATCCAGGGGGCATTGTTCACTGAAGCTTTCTTT. The V gene is TRBV19, the J gene TRBJ1-1; 8 nucleotides agree with TRBD1. The CDR3 consists of 15 residues. V was clipped by 3 bases and J by 4 bases; unmatched bases: 7. CDR1 LNHDA and CDR2 SQIVND come from the germline V gene (reference sequence).

This CDR3 is CASSSGLAGENTQYF. In DNA, the CDR3 is TGTGCCAGCAGCTCCGGACTAGCGGGGGAGAATACGCAGTATTTT. This rearrangement joins TRBV7-2 to TRBJ2-3; 13 bases line up with TRBD2. The CDR3 runs to 15 residues. Germline CDR1 SGHTA, CDR2 FQGNSA. After removal of 4 bases from V and 7 bases from J, the junction contained 5 bases not matched to a gene.

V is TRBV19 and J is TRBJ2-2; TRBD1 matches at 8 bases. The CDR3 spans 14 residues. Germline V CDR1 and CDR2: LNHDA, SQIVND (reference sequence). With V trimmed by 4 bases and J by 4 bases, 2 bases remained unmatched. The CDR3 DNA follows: TGTGCCAGTAGTAGTCAGGGGGCCACCGGGGAGCTGTTTTTT. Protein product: CASSSQGATGELFF.

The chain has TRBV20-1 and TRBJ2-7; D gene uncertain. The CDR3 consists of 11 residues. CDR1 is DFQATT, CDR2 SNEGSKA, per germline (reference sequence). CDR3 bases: TGCAGCTTTCGTAATTCCTACGAGCAGTACTTC. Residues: CSFRNSYEQYF.

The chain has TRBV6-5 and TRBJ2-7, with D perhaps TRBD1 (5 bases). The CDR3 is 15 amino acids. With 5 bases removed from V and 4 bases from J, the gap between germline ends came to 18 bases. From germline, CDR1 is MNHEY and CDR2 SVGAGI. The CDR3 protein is CASSPRGPGLYEQYF. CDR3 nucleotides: TGTGCCAGCAGTCCCCGAGGCCCAGGGCTATACGAGCAGTACTTC.

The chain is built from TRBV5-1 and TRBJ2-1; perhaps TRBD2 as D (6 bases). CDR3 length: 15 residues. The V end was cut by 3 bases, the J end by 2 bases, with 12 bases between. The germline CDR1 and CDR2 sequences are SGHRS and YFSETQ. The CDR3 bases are TGCGCCAGCAGCTCGAAGGACTACCCCTACAATGAGCAGTTCTTC. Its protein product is CASSSKDYPYNEQFF.

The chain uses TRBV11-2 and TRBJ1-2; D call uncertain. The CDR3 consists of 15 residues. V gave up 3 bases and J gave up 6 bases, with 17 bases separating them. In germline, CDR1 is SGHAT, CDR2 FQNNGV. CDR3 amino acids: CASSLRREGFDGYTF. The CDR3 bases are TGTGCCAGCAGCTTGAGGAGGGAGGGATTCGATGGCTACACCTTC.

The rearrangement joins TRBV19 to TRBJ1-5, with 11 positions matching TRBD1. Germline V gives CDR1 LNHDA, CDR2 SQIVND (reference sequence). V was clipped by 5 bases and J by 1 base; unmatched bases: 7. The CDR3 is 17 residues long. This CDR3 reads CASSGQGAGVSNQPQHF. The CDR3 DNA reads TGTGCCAGTAGTGGACAGGGGGCGGGAGTCAGCAATCAGCCCCAGCATTTT. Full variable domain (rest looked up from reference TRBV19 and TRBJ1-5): DGGITQSPKYLFRKEGQNVTLSCEQNLNHDAMYWYRQDPGQGLRLIYYSQIVNDFQKGDIAEGYSVSREKKESFPLTVTSAQKNPTAFYLCASSGQGAGVSNQPQHFGDGTRLSIL.

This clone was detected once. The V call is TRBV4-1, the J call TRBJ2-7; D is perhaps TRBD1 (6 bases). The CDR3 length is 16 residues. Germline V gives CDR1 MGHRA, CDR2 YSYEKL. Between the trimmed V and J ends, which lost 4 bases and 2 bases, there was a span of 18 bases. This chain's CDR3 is CASSRIPGVITYEQYF. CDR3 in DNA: TGCGCCAGCAGCCGTATACCAGGGGTAATAACCTACGAGCAGTACTTC.

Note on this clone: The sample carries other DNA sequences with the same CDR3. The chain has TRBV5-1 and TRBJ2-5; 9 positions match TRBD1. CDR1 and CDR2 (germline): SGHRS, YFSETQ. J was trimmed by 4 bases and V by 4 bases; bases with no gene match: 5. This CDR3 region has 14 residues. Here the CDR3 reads CASSKGQGRETQYF. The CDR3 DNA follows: TGCGCCAGCAGCAAGGGACAGGGTCGAGAGACCCAGTACTTC.

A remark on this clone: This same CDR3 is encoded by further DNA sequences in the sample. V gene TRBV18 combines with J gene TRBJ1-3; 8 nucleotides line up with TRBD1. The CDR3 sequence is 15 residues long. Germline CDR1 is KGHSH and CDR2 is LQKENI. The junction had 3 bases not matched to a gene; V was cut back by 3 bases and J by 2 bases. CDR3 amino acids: CASSPQGAAGNTIYF. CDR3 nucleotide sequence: TGTGCCAGCTCACCGCAGGGGGCGGCTGGAAACACCATATATTTT.

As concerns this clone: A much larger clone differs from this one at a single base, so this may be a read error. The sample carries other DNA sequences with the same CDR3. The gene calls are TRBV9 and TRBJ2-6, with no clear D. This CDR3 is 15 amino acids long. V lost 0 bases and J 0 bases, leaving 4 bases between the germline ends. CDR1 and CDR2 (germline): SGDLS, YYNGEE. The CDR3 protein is CASSVAVSGANVLTF. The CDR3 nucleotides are TGTGCCAGCAGCGTAGCGGTCTCTGGGGCCAACGTCCTGACTTTC.

For the CDR3, the DNA is TGTGCCAGCTCGATAGCGGGAGAGCGCACAGATACGCAGTATTTT. Protein: CASSIAGERTDTQYF. The chain has TRBV18 and TRBJ2-3; 9 bases align to TRBD2. In germline, CDR1 is KGHSH, CDR2 LQKENI. With 6 bases clipped from V and 1 base from J, the junction kept 5 bases outside the gene matches. The CDR3 loop spans 15 amino acids.